The entry that follows covers one TCR beta chain sequence. This sample is part of a study of cytomegalovirus exposure and HLA in healthy donors. The germline V gene encodes CDR1 WNHNN and CDR2 SYGVQD (reference sequence). This CDR3 spans 18 amino acids. After removal of 0 bases from V and 3 bases from J, the junction contained 11 bases not matched to a gene. Measured with immunoSEQ multiplex PCR; TCRdb has only the in-frame clones, and not every one. The sample carries 100,000 to 150,000 clones, roughly 90% recorded once. This receptor was taken from a young woman in good health and CMV-seronegative. What was sequenced was PBMCs. This rearrangement joins TRBV10-1 to TRBJ1-5, with TRBD1 identical over 7 bases. The chain's CDR3 is CASSESAQDRTFNQPQHF. CDR3 coding DNA: TGCGCCAGCAGTGAGTCAGCGCAGGACAGGACCTTCAATCAGCCCCAGCATTTT.